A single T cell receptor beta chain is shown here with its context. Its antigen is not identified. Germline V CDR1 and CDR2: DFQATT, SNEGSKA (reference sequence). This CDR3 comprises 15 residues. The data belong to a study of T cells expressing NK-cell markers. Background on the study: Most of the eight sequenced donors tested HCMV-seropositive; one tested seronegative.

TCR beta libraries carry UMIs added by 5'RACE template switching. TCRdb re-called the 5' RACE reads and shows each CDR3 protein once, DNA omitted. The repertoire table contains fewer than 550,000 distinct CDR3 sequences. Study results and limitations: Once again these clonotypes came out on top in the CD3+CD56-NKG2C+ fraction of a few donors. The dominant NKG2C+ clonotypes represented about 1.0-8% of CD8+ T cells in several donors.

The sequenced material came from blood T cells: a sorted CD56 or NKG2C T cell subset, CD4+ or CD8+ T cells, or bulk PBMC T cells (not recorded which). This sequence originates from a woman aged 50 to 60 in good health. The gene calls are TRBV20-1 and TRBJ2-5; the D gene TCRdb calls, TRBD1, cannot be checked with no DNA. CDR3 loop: CSARPGVTGQETQYF.